This T cell receptor (beta chain) stems from a study of graft-versus-host responses after intestinal transplantation. Whole-study context: All recipients were transplanted with multivisceral, liver-intestinal, or isolated intestinal grafts. Study results and limitations: Analysis identified GvH clones in recipient marrow, with some appearing first in ileum or blood.

The CDR3 runs to 14 residues. CDR1 is SGHKS and CDR2 is YYEKEE in the germline V gene (reference sequence). V gave up 3 bases and J gave up 4 bases; unmatched junction bases: 6. Produced via immunoSEQ multiplex PCR; TCRdb's table is partial and in-frame only. The sample holds 90,000 to 130,000 clones, 85% to 95% seen once. Details on this clone: As yet, its antigen is unknown.

This sequence originates from a human donor who was the organ donor for an intestinal transplant. Sample: unstimulated CD8+ T cells sorted from spleen or lymph node cells, taken before transplant. This chain links TRBV5-5 with TRBJ1-2, with 7 bases matching TRBD1. CDR3 sequence reads: CASSSTGSGYGYTF. For the CDR3, the DNA is TGTGCCAGCAGCTCGACAGGGTCTGGCTATGGCTACACCTTC.